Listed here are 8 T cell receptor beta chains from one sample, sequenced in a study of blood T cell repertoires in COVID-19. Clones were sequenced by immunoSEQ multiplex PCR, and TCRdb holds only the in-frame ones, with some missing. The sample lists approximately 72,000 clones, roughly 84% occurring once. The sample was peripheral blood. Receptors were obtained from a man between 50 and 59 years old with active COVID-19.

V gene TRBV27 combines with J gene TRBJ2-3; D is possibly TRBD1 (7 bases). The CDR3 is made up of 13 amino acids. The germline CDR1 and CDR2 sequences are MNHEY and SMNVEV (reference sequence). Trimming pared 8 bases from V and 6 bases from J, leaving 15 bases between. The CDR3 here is CASGHPGGDTQYF. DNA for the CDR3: TGTGCCAGCGGGCATCCAGGGGGGGATACGCAGTATTTT.

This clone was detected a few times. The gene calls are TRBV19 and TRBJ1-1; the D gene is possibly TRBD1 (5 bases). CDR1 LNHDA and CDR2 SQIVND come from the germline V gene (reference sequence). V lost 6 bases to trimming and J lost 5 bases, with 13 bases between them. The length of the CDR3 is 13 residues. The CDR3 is CASRWGEATEAFF. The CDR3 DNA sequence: TGTGCCAGTAGATGGGGGGAGGCGACTGAAGCTTTCTTT.

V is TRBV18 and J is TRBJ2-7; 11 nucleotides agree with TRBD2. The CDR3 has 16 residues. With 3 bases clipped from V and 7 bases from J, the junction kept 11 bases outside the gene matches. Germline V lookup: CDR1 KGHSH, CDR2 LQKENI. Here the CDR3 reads CASSPLNSGRAGEQYF. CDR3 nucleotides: TGTGCCAGCTCACCCCTTAATAGCGGGAGGGCCGGAGAGCAGTACTTC.

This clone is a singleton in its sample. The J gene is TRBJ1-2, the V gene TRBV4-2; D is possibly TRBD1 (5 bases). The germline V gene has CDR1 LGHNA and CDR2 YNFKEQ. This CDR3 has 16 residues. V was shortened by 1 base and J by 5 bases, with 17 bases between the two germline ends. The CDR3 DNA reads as TGTGCCAGCAGCCAAGGGGCAGGGCCCGGAATTTATGGCTACACCTTC. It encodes CASSQGAGPGIYGYTF.

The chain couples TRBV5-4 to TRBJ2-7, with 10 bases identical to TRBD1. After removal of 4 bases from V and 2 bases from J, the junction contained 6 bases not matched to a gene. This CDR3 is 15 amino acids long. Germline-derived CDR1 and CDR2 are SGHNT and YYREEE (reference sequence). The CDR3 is CASSSGTGDTYEQYF. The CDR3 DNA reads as TGTGCCAGCAGCAGCGGGACAGGGGATACCTACGAGCAGTACTTC.

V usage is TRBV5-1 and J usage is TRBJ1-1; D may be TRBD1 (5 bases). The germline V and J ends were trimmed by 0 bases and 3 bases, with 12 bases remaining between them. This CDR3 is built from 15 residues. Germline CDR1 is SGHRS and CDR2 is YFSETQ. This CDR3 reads CASSLVLGADTEAFF. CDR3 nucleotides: TGCGCCAGCAGCTTGGTGCTTGGGGCGGACACTGAAGCTTTCTTT.

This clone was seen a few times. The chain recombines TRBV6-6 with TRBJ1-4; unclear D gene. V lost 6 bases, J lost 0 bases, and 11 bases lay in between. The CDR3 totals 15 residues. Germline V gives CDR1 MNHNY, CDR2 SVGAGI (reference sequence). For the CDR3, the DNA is TGTGCCAGCAGCCCAGTAGGAGCAACTAATGAAAAACTGTTTTTT. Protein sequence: CASSPVGATNEKLFF.

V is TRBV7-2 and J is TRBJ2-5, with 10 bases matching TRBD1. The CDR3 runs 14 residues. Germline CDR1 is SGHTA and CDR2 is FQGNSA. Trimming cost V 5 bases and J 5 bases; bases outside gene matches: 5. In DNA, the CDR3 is TGTGCCAGCAGCCAACGGACAGGGGGGGAGACCCAGTACTTC. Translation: CASSQRTGGETQYF.